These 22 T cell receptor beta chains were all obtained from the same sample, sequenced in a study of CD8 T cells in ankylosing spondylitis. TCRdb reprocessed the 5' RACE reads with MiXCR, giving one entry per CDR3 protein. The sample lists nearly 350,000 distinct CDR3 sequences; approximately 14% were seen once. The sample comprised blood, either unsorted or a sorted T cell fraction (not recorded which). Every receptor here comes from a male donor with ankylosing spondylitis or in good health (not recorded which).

The CDR3, as DNA: TGCGCCAGCAGCAGAACCGGGACAGGGGAGAAAAAACTGTTTTTT. Translating it yields CASSRTGTGEKKLFF. The chain recombines TRBV4-1 with TRBJ1-4; 10 nucleotides match TRBD1. CDR1 is MGHRA, CDR2 YSYEKL, per germline. CDR3 length: 15 residues. The junction had 9 bases not matched to a gene; V was cut back by 5 bases and J by 9 bases.

For the CDR3, the DNA is TGCGCCAGCAGCACACGGGGAGGCAATGAAGCTTTCTTT. Translation gives CASSTRGGNEAFF. The chain joins TRBV5-1 to TRBJ1-1; D not certain. Deletions cut 4 bases from V and 7 bases from J, with 14 bases between. The CDR3 covers 13 residues. The germline V gene has CDR1 SGHRS and CDR2 YFSETQ. Full variable domain (remainder filled in from reference TRBV5-1 and TRBJ1-1): KAGVTQTPRYLIKTRGQQVTLSCSPISGHRSVSWYQQTPGQGLQFLFEYFSETQRNKGNFPGRFSGRQFSNSRSEMNVSTLELGDSALYLCASSTRGGNEAFFGQGTRLTVV.

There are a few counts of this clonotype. CDR3 nucleotides: TGTGCCAGTTACCGTAGAGCGGGAGAAAACACCGGGGAGCTGTTTTTT. Amino acids: CASYRRAGENTGELFF. V gene TRBV7-2 combines with J gene TRBJ2-2, with 8 bases matching TRBD2. There are 16 residues in the CDR3. In germline, CDR1 is SGHTA, CDR2 FQGNSA. V was clipped by 9 bases and J by 2 bases; unmatched bases: 11.

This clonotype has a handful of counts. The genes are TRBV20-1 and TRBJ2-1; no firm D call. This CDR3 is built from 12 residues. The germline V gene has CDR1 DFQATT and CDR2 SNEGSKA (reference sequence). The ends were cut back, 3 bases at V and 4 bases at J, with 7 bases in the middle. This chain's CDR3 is CSASTSYNEQFF. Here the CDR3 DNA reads TGCAGTGCTAGTACCAGTTACAATGAGCAGTTCTTC.

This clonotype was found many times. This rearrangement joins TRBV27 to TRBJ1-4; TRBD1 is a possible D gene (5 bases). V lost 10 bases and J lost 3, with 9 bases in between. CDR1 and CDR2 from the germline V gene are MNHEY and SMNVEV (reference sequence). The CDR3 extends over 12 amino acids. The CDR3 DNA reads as TGTGCCACCGGGACTGCTAATGAAAAACTGTTTTTT. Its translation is CATGTANEKLFF.

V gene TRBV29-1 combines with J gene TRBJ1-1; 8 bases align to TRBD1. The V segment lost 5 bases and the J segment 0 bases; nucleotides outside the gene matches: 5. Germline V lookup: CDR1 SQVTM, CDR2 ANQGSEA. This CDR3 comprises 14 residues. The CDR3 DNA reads TGCAGCGTTACGGACAGGGAAATGAACACTGAAGCTTTCTTT. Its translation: CSVTDREMNTEAFF. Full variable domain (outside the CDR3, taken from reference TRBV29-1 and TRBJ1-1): SAVISQKPSRDICQRGTSLTIQCQVDSQVTMMFWYRQQPGQSLTLIATANQGSEATYESGFVIDKFPISRPNLTFSTLTVSNMSPEDSSIYLCSVTDREMNTEAFFGQGTRLTVV.

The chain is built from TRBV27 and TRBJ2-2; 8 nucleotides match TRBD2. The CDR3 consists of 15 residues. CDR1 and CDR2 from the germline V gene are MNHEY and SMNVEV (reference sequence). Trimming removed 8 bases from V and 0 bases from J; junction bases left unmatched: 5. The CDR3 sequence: CASGREGSNTGELFF. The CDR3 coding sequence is TGTGCCAGCGGTCGGGAGGGCTCGAACACCGGGGAGCTGTTTTTT.

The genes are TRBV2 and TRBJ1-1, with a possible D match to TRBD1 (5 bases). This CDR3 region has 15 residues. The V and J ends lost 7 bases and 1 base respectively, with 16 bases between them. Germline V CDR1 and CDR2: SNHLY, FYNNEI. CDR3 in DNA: TGTGCCAGCACTCGCGCAGGGTCCGCGAACACTGAAGCTTTCTTT. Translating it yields CASTRAGSANTEAFF.

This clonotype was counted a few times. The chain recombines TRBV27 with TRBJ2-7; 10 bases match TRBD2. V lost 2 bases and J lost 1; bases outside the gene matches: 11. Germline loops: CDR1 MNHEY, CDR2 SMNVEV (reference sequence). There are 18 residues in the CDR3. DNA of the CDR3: TGTGCCAGCAGTTTACGAATGCCCGCTAGCGGGGGTTCCTACGAGCAGTACTTC. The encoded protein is CASSLRMPASGGSYEQYF.

CDR3 region: CATDGQGDYGYTF. In DNA, the CDR3 is TGTGCCACCGACGGACAGGGAGACTATGGCTACACCTTC. J is TRBJ1-2 and V is TRBV19, with 8 bases lining up with TRBD1. V was clipped by 10 bases and J by 3 bases; unmatched bases: 7. From germline, CDR1 is LNHDA and CDR2 SQIVND (reference sequence). This CDR3 has 13 amino acids.

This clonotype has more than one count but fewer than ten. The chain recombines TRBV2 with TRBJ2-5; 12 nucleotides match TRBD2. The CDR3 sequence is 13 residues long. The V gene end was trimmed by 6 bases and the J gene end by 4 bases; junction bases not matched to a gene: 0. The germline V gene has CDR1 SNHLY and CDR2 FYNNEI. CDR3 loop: CASRGLAGETQYF. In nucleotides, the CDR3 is TGTGCCAGCAGGGGACTAGCGGGAGAGACCCAGTACTTC.

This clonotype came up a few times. The CDR3 sequence is CASTLERFNEKLFF. The CDR3 DNA is TGTGCCAGCACCCTTGAGAGATTTAATGAAAAACTGTTTTTT. The chain is built from TRBV6-1 and TRBJ1-4; D gene ambiguous. CDR3 length: 14 amino acids. Germline values: CDR1 MNHNS, CDR2 SASEGT. Trimming removed 7 bases from V and 4 bases from J, with 13 bases in between.

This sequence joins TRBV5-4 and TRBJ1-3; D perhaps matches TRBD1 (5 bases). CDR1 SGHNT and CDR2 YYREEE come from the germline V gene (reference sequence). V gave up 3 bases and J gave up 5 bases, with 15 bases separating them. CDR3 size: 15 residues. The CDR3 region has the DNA TGTGCCAGCAGCTCCCCGCAGGGAACCCGAAACACCATATATTTT. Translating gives CASSSPQGTRNTIYF.

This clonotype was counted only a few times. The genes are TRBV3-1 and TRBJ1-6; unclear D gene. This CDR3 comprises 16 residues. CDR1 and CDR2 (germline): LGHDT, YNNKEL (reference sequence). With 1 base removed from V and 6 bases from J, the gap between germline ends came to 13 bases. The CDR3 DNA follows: TGTGCCAGCAGCCAAGGCGACGGCTCCCCTAATTCACCCCTCCACTTT. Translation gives CASSQGDGSPNSPLHF.

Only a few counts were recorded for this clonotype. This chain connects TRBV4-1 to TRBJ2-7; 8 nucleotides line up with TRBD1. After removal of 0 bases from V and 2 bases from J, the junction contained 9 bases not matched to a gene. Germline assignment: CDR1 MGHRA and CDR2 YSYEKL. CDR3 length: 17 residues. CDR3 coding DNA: TGCGCCAGCAGCCAAGACCAAACAACGGACAGGGCCTACGAGCAGTACTTC. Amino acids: CASSQDQTTDRAYEQYF.

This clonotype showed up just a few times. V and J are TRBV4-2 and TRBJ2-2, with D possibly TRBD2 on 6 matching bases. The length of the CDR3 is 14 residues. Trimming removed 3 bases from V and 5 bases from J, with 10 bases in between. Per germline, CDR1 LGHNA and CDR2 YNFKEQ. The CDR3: CASSQLAETGELFF. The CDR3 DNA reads TGTGCCAGCAGCCAGTTAGCGGAGACCGGGGAGCTGTTTTTT.

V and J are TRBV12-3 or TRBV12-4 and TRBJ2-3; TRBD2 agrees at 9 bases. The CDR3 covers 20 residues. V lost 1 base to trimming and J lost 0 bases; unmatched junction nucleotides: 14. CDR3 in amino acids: CASSLDPRSTSGASTDTQYF. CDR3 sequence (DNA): TGTGCCAGCAGTTTAGACCCCAGATCGACTAGCGGTGCTAGCACAGATACGCAGTATTTT.

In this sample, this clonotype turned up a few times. In DNA form, the CDR3 reads TGTGCCAGCAGTTTATTAGGGGCCGAGCAGTACTTC. Its protein is CASSLLGAEQYF. V usage is TRBV12-3 or TRBV12-4 and J usage is TRBJ2-7; a weak D match, TRBD1 (5 bases). CDR3 length: 12 amino acids. V dropped 2 bases and J dropped 6 bases, with 8 bases sitting between them.

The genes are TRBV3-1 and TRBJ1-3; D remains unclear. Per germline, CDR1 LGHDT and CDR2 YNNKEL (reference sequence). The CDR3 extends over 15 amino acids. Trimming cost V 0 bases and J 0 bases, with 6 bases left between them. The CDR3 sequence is CASSQERVSGNTIYF. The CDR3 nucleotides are TGTGCCAGCAGCCAAGAACGGGTCTCTGGAAACACCATATATTTT.

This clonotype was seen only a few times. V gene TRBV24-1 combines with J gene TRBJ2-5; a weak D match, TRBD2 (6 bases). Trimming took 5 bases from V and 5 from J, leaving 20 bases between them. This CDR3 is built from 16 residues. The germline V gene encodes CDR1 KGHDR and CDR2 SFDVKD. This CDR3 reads CATSGPRKREAETQYF. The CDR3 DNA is TGTGCCACCAGTGGTCCACGAAAGAGGGAGGCGGAGACCCAGTACTTC.

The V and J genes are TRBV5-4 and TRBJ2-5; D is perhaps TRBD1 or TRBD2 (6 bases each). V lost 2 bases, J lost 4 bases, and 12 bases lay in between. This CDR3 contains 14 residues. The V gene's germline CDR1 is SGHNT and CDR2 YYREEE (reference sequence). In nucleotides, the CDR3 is TGTGCCAGCAGCTTTGAAGGAGGGGGAGAGACCCAGTACTTC. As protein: CASSFEGGGETQYF.

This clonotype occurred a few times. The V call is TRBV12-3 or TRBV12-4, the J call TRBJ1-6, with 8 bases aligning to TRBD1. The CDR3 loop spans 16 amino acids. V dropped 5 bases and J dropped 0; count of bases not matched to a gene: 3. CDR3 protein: CASSIGQGSYNSPLHF. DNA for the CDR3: TGTGCCAGCAGTATCGGACAGGGCTCCTATAATTCACCCCTCCACTTT.